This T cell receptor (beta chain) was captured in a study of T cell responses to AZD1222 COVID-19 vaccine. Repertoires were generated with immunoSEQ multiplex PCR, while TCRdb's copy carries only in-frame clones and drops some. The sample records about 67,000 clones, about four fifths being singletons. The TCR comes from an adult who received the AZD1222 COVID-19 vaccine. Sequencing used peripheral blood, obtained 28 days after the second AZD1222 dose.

CDR3 coding DNA: TGTGCCAGCAGCCAAGAGGCCGTGGGACAGGGACTTTTAGGGCACACTGAAGCTTTCTTT. This translates into CASSQEAVGQGLLGHTEAFF. The chain links TRBV4-2 to TRBJ1-1, with TRBD1 identical over 9 bases. V was pared by 0 bases and J by 3 bases, with 17 bases of the junction left unmatched. This CDR3 has 20 amino acids. From germline, CDR1 is LGHNA and CDR2 YNFKEQ.